This TCR beta chain was profiled in a study of blood T cells in healthy people across ages. This clonotype was seen a handful of times. Its antigen is still unknown. Trimming removed 0 bases at V and 4 bases at J, with 9 bases between. The germline gives CDR1 MGHRA, CDR2 YSYEKL. This CDR3 has 14 residues. Ranging in age from roughly 6 to 90, the donors were healthy Caucasian individuals from Russia. Through a sample-barcoded 5' primer and a J-beta primer mix, a second PCR was run for about 6 to 11 cycles. Individual samples furnished no less than 2.5 million CDR3-containing paired-end reads apiece. TCRdb fed the 5' RACE reads into MiXCR, producing one record per CDR3 protein. Here the sample spans 1.8 million or so distinct CDR3 sequences, 39% being singletons. Overall study findings and caveats: Strong correlation existed between TCR beta diversity and naive T cell percentage.

The TCR comes from a human donor in good health. The chain joins TRBV4-1 to TRBJ1-1; D unclear. Material: blood. CDR3 amino acids: CASSQEEGSTEAFF. In nucleotides, the CDR3 is TGCGCCAGCAGCCAAGAGGAGGGTAGCACTGAAGCTTTCTTT.